What follows describes a single TCR beta chain. Its antigen remains unidentified. This specimen belongs to a study of OX40 agonist ivuxolimab in advanced cancers. General study points: Nonresponders, in some cases, also had low normalized T-cell clonal expansion.

The length of the CDR3 is 16 residues. V was pared by 5 bases and J by 4 bases, with 6 bases of the junction left unmatched. Germline V CDR1 and CDR2: MDHEN, SYDVKM. Using immunoSEQ multiplex PCR, the repertoire was profiled, and TCRdb retains in-frame clones only, with some absent. The profile shows some 66,000 clones, roughly 87% of them singletons. The specimen comprised CD4+ or CD8+ T cells sorted from blood, sampled in a trial of the OX40 agonist ivuxolimab. The chain employs TRBV28 and TRBJ2-2; 11 nucleotides align to TRBD1. The receptor was isolated from an adult with an advanced solid tumor such as melanoma, head and neck, liver or kidney cancer. CDR3 DNA sequence: TGTGCCAGCAGTGAGGACAGGGGGCACGGCACCGGGGAGCTGTTTTTT. This translates into CASSEDRGHGTGELFF.